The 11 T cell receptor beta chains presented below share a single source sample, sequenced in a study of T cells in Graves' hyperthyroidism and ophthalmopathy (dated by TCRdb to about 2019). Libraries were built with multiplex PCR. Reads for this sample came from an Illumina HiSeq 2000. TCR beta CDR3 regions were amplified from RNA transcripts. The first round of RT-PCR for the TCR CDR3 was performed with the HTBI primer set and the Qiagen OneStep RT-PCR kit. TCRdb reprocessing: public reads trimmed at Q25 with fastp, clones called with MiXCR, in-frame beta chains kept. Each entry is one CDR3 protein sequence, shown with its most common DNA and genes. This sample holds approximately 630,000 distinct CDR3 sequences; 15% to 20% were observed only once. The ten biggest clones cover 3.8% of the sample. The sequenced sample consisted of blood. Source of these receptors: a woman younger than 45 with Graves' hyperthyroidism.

CDR3 bases: TGTGCCAGCTCACCAGGGGCAGGGAACACCGGGGAGCTGTTTTTT. Its translation: CASSPGAGNTGELFF. The genes are TRBV18 and TRBJ2-2, with D perhaps TRBD1 (5 bases). V was clipped by 2 bases and J by 1 base, with 8 bases between them. CDR3 size: 15 residues. Germline V CDR1 and CDR2: KGHSH, LQKENI.

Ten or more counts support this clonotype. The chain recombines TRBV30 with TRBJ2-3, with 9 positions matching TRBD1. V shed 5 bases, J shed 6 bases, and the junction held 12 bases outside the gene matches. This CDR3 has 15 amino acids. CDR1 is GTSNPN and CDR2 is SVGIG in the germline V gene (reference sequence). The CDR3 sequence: CAWASGTGTLDTQYF. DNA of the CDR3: TGTGCCTGGGCCTCCGGGACAGGGACTTTGGATACGCAGTATTTT. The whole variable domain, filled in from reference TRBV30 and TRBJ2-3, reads SQTIHQWPATLVQPVGSPLSLECTVEGTSNPNLYWYRQAAGRGLQLLFYSVGIGQISSEVPQNLSASRPQDRQFILSSKKLLLSDSGFYLCAWASGTGTLDTQYFGPGTRLTVL.

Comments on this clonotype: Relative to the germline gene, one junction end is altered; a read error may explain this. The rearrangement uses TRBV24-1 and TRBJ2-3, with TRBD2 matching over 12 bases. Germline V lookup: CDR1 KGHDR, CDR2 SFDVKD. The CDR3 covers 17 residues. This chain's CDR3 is CATGDKGLAGSTDTQYF. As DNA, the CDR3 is TGTGCCACCGGTGATAAGGGACTAGCGGGCTCCACAGATACGCAGTATTTT.

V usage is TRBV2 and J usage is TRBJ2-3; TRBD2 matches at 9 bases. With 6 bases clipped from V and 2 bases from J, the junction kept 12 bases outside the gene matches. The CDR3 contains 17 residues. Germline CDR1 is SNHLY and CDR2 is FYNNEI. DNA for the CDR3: TGTGCCAGCAGGGGACTAGCAGGAGGGACAACCACAGATACGCAGTATTTT. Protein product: CASRGLAGGTTTDTQYF. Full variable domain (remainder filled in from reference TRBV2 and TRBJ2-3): EPEVTQTPSHQVTQMGQEVILRCVPISNHLYFYWYRQILGQKVEFLVSFYNNEISEKSEIFDDQFSVERPDGSNFTLKIRSTKLEDSAMYFCASRGLAGGTTTDTQYFGPGTRLTVL.

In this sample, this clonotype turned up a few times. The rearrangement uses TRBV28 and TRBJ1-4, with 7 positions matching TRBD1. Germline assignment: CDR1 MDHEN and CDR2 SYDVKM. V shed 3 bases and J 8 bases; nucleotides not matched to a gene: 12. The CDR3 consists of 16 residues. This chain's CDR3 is CASSFGVATGNEKLFF. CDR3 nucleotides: TGTGCCAGCAGTTTTGGGGTCGCGACAGGGAACGAAAAACTGTTTTTT.

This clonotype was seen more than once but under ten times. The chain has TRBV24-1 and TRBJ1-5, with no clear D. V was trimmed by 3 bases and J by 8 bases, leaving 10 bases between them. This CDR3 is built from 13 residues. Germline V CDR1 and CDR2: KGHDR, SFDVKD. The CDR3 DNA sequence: TGTGCCACCAGTGATCGGCGTTGGGAGCCCCAGCATTTT. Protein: CATSDRRWEPQHF.

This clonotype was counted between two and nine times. CDR3 bases: TGTGCCAGCAGCTTAGTCATCGGCGGGAGCAGCACTGGCAATGAGCAGTTCTTC. Encoded protein: CASSLVIGGSSTGNEQFF. The gene calls are TRBV7-6 and TRBJ2-1; 7 bases fit TRBD2. After removal of 1 base from V and 6 bases from J, the junction contained 15 bases not matched to a gene. The CDR3 loop spans 18 amino acids. Germline CDR1 SGHVS, CDR2 FNYEAQ.

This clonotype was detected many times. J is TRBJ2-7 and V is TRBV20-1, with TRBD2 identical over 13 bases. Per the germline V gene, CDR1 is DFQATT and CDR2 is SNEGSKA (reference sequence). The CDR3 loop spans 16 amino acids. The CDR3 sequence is CSGGLAGAIVSYEQYF. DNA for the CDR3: TGCAGCGGCGGACTAGCGGGAGCCATAGTTTCCTACGAGCAGTACTTC.

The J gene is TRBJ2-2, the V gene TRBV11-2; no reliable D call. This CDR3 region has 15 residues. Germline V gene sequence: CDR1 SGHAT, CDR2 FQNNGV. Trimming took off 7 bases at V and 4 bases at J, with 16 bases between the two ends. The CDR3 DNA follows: TGTGCCAGCAACCCGACCCCTGTATCCACCGGGGAGCTGTTTTTT. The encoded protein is CASNPTPVSTGELFF.

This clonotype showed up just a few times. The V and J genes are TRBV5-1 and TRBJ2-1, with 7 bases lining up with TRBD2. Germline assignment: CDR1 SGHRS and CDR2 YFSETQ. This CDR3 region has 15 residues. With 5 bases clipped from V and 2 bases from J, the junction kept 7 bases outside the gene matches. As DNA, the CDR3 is TGCGCCAGCAGTTTTATGGCGGGAGCCTACAATGAGCAGTTCTTC. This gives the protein CASSFMAGAYNEQFF.

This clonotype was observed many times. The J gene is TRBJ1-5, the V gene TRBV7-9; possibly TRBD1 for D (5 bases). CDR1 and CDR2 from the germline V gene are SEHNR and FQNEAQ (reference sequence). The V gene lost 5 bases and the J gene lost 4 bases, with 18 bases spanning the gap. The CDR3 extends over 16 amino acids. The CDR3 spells CASSRGGGGKNQPQHF. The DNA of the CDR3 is TGTGCCAGCAGCCGAGGTGGCGGGGGAAAGAATCAGCCCCAGCATTTT.